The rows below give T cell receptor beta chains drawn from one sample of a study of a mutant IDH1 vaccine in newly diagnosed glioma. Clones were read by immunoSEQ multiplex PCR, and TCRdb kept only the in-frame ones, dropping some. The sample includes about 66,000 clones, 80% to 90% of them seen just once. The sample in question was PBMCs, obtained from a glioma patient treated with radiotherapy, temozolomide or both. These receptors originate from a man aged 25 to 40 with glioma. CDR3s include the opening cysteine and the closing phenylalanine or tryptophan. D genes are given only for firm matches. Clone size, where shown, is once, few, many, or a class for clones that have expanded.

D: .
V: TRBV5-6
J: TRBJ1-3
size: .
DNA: TGTGCCAGCAGCGAGGTCTTCTCTGGAAACACCATATATTTT
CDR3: CASSEVFSGNTIYF

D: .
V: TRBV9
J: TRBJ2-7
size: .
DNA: TGTGCCAGCAGCGAGCCAGGTTCCTACGAGCAGTACTTC
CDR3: CASSEPGSYEQYF

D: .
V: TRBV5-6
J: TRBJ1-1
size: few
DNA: TGTGCCAGCAGCATTGGACAGCAAGCTTTCTTT
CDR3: CASSIGQQAFF

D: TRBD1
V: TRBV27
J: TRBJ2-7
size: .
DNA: TGTGCCAGCGGCTCGATACAGGGGCCCCGTTCCTACGAGCAGTACTTC
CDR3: CASGSIQGPRSYEQYF

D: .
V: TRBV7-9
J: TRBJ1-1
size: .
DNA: TGTGCCAGCAGCATAGACTTTAGGGGAACTGAAGCTTTCTTT
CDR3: CASSIDFRGTEAFF

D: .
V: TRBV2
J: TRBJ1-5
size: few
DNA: TGTGCCAGCAAGAGGGACCATAATCAGCCCCAGCATTTT
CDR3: CASKRDHNQPQHF

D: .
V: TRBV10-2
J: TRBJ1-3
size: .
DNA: TGCGCCAGCAGGCCTTTGTGGGGGCCCCAATCCCCCTCTGGAAACACCATATATTTT
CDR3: CASRPLWGPQSPSGNTIYF

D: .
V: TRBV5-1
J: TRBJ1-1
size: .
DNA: TGCGCCAGCAGGGGCCACCCTGGGGACACTGAAGCTTTCTTT
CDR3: CASRGHPGDTEAFF

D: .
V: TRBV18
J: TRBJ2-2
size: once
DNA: TGTGCCAGCTCACCACCGTCAGGGTCCCGTTTTGTGACCGGGGAGCTGTTTTTT
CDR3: CASSPPSGSRFVTGELFF

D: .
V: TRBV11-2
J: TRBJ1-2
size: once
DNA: TGTGCCAGCAGCTTAGGGGCGACAGCTAACTATGGCTACACCTTC
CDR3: CASSLGATANYGYTF

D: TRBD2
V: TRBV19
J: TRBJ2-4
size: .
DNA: TGTGCCAGTAGTATTTCAGGCGGGGGGGCGAAGGATGGAAAAAACATTCAGTACTTC
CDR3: CASSISGGGAKDGKNIQYF

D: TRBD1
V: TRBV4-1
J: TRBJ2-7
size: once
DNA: TGCGCCAGCAGCTCACCGGGACAGAAGAGGGGTTCCTACGAGCAGTACTTC
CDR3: CASSSPGQKRGSYEQYF

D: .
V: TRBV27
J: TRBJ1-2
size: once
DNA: TGTGCCAGCAGTTTACGACCACCTGGCAGGGCGTCCTATGGCTACACCTTC
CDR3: CASSLRPPGRASYGYTF

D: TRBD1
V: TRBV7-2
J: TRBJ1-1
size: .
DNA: TGTGCCAGCAGCTTTTGGACAGGCTTAAGCACTGAAGCTTTCTTT
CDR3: CASSFWTGLSTEAFF

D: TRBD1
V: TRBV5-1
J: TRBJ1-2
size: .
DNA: TGCGCCAGCAGCTTGGTCGACAGGGGTGGCTATGGCTACACCTTC
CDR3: CASSLVDRGGYGYTF

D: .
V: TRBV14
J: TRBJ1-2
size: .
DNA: TGTGCCAGCAGCCAAGATCTTTGGTTTAGTGGCTACACCTTC
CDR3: CASSQDLWFSGYTF

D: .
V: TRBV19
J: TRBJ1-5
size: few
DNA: TGTGCCAGTAGTATCCCGGGAACCTATAGCAATCAGCCCCAGCATTTT
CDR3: CASSIPGTYSNQPQHF

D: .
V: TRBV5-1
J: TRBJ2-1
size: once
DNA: TGCGCCAGCAGCTTGGTGCAACCGAAGGGCGAGTTCTTC
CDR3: CASSLVQPKGEFF

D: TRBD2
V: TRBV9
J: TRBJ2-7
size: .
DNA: TGTGCCAGCAGCCCAACCGGGACTAGCGGGGTCTACGAGCAGTACTTC
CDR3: CASSPTGTSGVYEQYF

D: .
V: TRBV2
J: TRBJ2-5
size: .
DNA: TGTGCCAGCAGTGACAGGGGAGAGACCCAGTACTTC
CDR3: CASSDRGETQYF

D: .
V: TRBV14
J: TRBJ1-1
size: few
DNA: TGTGCCAGCAGCCTTGCGGGGGCTAGGTGGGCTGAAGCTTTCTTT
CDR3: CASSLAGARWAEAFF

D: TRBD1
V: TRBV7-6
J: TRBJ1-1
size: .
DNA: TGTGCCAGCAGCTTAGGGACAGGCCGAGGTTTTAAAGCTTTCTTT
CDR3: CASSLGTGRGFKAFF

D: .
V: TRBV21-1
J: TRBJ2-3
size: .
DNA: TGTGCCAGCAGATTGTCACAGGGGGCTCCAGATACGCAGTATTTT
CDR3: CASRLSQGAPDTQYF

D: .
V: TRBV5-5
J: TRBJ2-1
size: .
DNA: TGTGCCAGCAGCTTGGACTCGTTCAGCTCCTACAATGAGCAGTTCTTC
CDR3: CASSLDSFSSYNEQFF

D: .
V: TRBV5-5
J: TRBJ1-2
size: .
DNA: TGTGCCAGCAGCCAAGGGGACATCAAGGGCTACACCTTC
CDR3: CASSQGDIKGYTF

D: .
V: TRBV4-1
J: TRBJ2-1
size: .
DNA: TGCGCCAGCAGCCAAATGGGGGGCCTTGGCAATGAGCAGTTCTTC
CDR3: CASSQMGGLGNEQFF

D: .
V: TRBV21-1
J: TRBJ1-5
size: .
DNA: TGTGCCAGCAGCACTCACCGGGACCGGGACGGAAGGTTTAGGAATCAGCCCCAGCATTTT
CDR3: CASSTHRDRDGRFRNQPQHF

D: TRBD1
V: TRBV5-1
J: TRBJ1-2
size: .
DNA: TGCGCCAGCAGCTTGGTGCAGGGGGAAGGTGCTGGCTACACCTTC
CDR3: CASSLVQGEGAGYTF

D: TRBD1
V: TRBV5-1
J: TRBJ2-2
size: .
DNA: TGCGCCAGCACGACAGGGAGCGGCACCGGGGAGCTGTTTTTT
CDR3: CASTTGSGTGELFF

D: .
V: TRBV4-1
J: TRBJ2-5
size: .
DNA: TGCGCCAGCAGCCGCCTACACGGAGAGACCCAGTACTTC
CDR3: CASSRLHGETQYF

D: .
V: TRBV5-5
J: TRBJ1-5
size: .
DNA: TGTGCCAGCAGCTTGGTTCTCAGCCAGCCCCAGCATTTT
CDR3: CASSLVLSQPQHF

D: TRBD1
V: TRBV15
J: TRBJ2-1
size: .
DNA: TGTGCCACCAGTCCTCCAAACAGGGGGCCCTTCGATGAGCAGTTCTTC
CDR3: CATSPPNRGPFDEQFF

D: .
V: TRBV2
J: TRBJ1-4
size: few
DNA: TGTGCCAGCAGGGCGGCAGAATATAGTAGTGAAAAACTGTTTTTT
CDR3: CASRAAEYSSEKLFF

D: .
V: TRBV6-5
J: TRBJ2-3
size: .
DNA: TGTGCCAGTAAGACGGACTTTATCACAGATACGCAGTATTTT
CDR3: CASKTDFITDTQYF

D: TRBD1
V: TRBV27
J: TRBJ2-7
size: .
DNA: TGTGCCAGCAGTGGCCCCGGGACAGGGACCTACGAGCAGTACTTC
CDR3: CASSGPGTGTYEQYF

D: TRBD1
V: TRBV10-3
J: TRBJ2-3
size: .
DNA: TGTGCCATCAGTCACCGGGACAGGAGCACAGATACGCAGTATTTT
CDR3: CAISHRDRSTDTQYF

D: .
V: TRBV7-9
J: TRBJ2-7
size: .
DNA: TGTGCCAGCAGTTCTCCCGGGACGCTAACCTACGAGCAGTACTTC
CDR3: CASSSPGTLTYEQYF

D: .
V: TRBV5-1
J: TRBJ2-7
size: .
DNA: TGCGCCAGCAGCCATGCCGAGACCTACGAGCAGTACTTC
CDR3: CASSHAETYEQYF

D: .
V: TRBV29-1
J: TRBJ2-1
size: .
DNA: TGCAGCGTTCCCATGCGGTACAATGAGCAGTTCTTC
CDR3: CSVPMRYNEQFF

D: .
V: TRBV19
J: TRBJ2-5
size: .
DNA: TGTGCCAGTAGTATCTCCAGCGCCTCCCAGAGCGTGGGTCGCCAAGAGACCCAGTACTTC
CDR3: CASSISSASQSVGRQETQYF

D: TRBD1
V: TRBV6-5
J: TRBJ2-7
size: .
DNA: TGTGCCAGCAGAGCGACAGGGGGCTACGAGCAGTACTTC
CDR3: CASRATGGYEQYF

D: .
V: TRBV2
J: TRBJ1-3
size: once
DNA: TGTGCCAGCAGTGAACGGGCTGGAAACACCATATATTTT
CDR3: CASSERAGNTIYF

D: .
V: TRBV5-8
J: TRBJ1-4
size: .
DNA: TGTGCCAGCAGCTTGGGATTAAATGAAAAACTGTTTTTT
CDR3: CASSLGLNEKLFF

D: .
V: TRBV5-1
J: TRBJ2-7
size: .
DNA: TGCGCCAGCAGCTTGGGATCTTCCTACGAGCAGTACTTC
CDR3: CASSLGSSYEQYF

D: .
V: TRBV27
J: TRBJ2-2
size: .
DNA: TGTGCCAGCAGTTTACGGGGCACCGGGGAGCTGTTTTTT
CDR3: CASSLRGTGELFF

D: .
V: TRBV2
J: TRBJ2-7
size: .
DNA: TGTGCCAGCAGTGGACTAGTTAACGAGCAGTACTTC
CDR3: CASSGLVNEQYF

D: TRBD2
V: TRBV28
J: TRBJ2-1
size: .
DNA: TGTGCCAGCAGTCCTCTCCTTCCGGGGGGGCACTACAATGAGCAGTTCTTC
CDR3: CASSPLLPGGHYNEQFF

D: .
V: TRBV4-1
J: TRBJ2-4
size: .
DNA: TGCGCCAGCAGCCAGTCCAGGGATGCGACCAAAAACATTCAGTACTTC
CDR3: CASSQSRDATKNIQYF

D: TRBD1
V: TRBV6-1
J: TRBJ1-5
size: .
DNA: TGTGCCAGCAGGCCCGGACAGGGTGAAAATCAGCCCCAGCATTTT
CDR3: CASRPGQGENQPQHF

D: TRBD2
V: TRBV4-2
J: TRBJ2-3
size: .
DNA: TGTGCCAGCAGCCCCAAATTGGGATTCCAGTCCCGGACTAGCGGGGGTACAGATACGCAGTATTTT
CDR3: CASSPKLGFQSRTSGGTDTQYF

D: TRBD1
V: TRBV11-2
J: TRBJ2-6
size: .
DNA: TGTGCCAGCAGCTCGACAGGGGGCGTTTTGTCTGGGGCCAACGTCCTGACTTTC
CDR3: CASSSTGGVLSGANVLTF